One and the same sample provided the 19 T cell receptor beta chains below, sequenced in a study of OX40 agonist ivuxolimab in advanced cancers. TCRdb keeps only in-frame clones here, not all; method: immunoSEQ multiplex PCR. Among about 75,000 clones listed, about 86% were seen once. The specimen comprised CD4+ or CD8+ T cells sorted from blood, sampled in a trial of the OX40 agonist ivuxolimab. These receptors originate from an adult with an advanced solid tumor such as melanoma, head and neck, liver or kidney cancer.

The chain couples TRBV18 to TRBJ1-1; TRBD1 is a possible D gene (5 bases). The CDR3 has 15 amino acids. Germline CDR1 and CDR2: KGHSH and LQKENI. Deletions cut 5 bases from V and 0 bases from J, with 13 bases between. As DNA, the CDR3 is TGTGCCAGCTCAGGGGCGATCGGAGTGAACACTGAAGCTTTCTTT. Translating gives CASSGAIGVNTEAFF.

The chain uses TRBV19 and TRBJ1-2; 8 positions match TRBD1. With 2 bases clipped from V and 0 bases from J, the junction kept 5 bases outside the gene matches. This CDR3 region has 16 residues. Per germline, CDR1 LNHDA and CDR2 SQIVND (reference sequence). CDR3 sequence: CASSISGDRPNYGYTF. DNA of the CDR3: TGTGCCAGTAGTATATCGGGGGACAGGCCTAACTATGGCTACACCTTC.

The J gene is TRBJ2-2, the V gene TRBV6-5; D perhaps matches TRBD1 (6 bases). Trimming took 1 base from V and 6 from J, leaving 12 bases between them. This CDR3 has 15 residues. CDR1 MNHEY and CDR2 SVGAGI come from the germline V gene. CDR3 DNA: TGTGCCAGCAGTTACTGGGGGCGCTTATCCGGGGAGCTGTTTTTT. Encoded protein: CASSYWGRLSGELFF.

V gene TRBV23-1 combines with J gene TRBJ2-2; D might be TRBD1 or TRBD2, each matching 5 bases. TRBV23-1 is recorded as an ORF, its role being uncertain. The V end lost 3 bases, the J end lost 6 bases, and 17 bases lay between the germline ends. CDR3 length: 16 residues. The CDR3 sequence: CASSQLDIRGSGELFF. CDR3 bases: TGCGCCAGCAGTCAGTTGGACATCCGAGGGTCCGGGGAGCTGTTTTTT.

This clone appeared once. The CDR3 region has the DNA TGTGCCTGGAGTTCGGGGCAGGGGAGGGACGAGCAGTACTTC. As protein: CAWSSGQGRDEQYF. V usage is TRBV30 and J usage is TRBJ2-7; possible D gene TRBD2, 7 bases. The CDR3 length is 14 residues. Germline loops: CDR1 GTSNPN, CDR2 SVGIG (reference sequence). Deletions cut 2 bases from V and 5 bases from J, with 16 bases between.

The rearrangement joins TRBV7-7 to TRBJ2-7, with TRBD1 matching 9 bases. The CDR3 contains 13 residues. The J segment lost 6 bases and the V segment lost 4 bases, leaving 4 bases of the junction unmatched. Germline V lookup: CDR1 SSHAT, CDR2 FNYEAQ (reference sequence). CDR3 sequence (DNA): TGTGCCAGCAGCTCGCTGACAGGGGGCGAGCAGTACTTC. Protein sequence: CASSSLTGGEQYF.

V is TRBV9 and J is TRBJ2-5; D is unclear. This CDR3 has 12 amino acids. The germline V gene has CDR1 SGDLS and CDR2 YYNGEE. Trimming shortened V by 1 base and J by 3 bases, and 4 bases separated the two germline ends. The CDR3 reads CASSVREETQYF. CDR3 in DNA: TGTGCCAGCAGCGTACGGGAAGAGACCCAGTACTTC.

The chain is built from TRBV6-1 and TRBJ2-7; D gene ambiguous. V lost 1 base and J 2 bases, leaving 3 bases between the germline ends. The germline V gene encodes CDR1 MNHNS and CDR2 SASEGT. The CDR3 extends over 12 amino acids. The CDR3 sequence is CASSEGAYEQYF. Written as DNA, the CDR3 is TGTGCCAGCAGTGAAGGGGCCTACGAGCAGTACTTC.

The chain carries TRBV6-5 and TRBJ2-2, with D uncertain. CDR3 size: 15 residues. Trimming removed 8 bases from V and 2 bases from J, with 15 bases in between. CDR1 and CDR2 (germline): MNHEY, SVGAGI. The DNA for the CDR3 is TGTGCCAGCGCTAATGAGAAGTTAAACACCGGGGAGCTGTTTTTT. The encoded protein is CASANEKLNTGELFF.

This clone was seen more than once but under ten times. The chain links TRBV7-9 to TRBJ2-2; the D gene is possibly TRBD2 (5 bases). Per germline, CDR1 SEHNR and CDR2 FQNEAQ (reference sequence). V was trimmed by 0 bases and J by 1 base, leaving 6 bases between them. The length of the CDR3 is 15 residues. For the CDR3, the DNA is TGTGCCAGCAGCTTAGCACGGGGGAACACCGGGGAGCTGTTTTTT. Amino acid sequence: CASSLARGNTGELFF.

The chain has TRBV28 and TRBJ1-3; D unresolved. The CDR3 sequence is 15 residues long. The ends were cut back, 7 bases at V and 2 bases at J, with 15 bases in the middle. CDR1 is MDHEN and CDR2 is SYDVKM in the germline V gene. In nucleotides, the CDR3 is TGTGCCAGCACTACGTCGAGAGGTGCTGGAAACACCATATATTTT. Amino acids: CASTTSRGAGNTIYF.

The chain employs TRBV10-3 and TRBJ1-6, with unresolved D. Germline lookup yields CDR1 ENHRY and CDR2 SYGVKD. The CDR3 sequence is 14 residues long. V lost 2 bases and J lost 6, with 8 bases in between. CDR3 sequence: CAISEGRSNSPLHF. CDR3 sequence (DNA): TGTGCCATCAGTGAGGGGAGGAGTAATTCACCCCTCCACTTT.

The chain employs TRBV5-6 and TRBJ1-1; D uncertain. V gave up 2 bases and J gave up 5 bases, with 16 bases separating them. The CDR3 runs 15 residues. Germline V gene lookup returns CDR1 SGHDT and CDR2 YYEEEE. CDR3 sequence (DNA): TGTGCCAGCAGCTTATTATTGTCGTTGTCAACTGAAGCTTTCTTT. Its translation: CASSLLLSLSTEAFF.

This clone was counted between two and nine times. The gene calls are TRBV10-3 and TRBJ1-5; D remains ambiguous. Between the trimmed V and J ends, which lost 2 bases and 12 bases, there was a span of 17 bases. The CDR3 contains 14 residues. CDR1 ENHRY and CDR2 SYGVKD come from the germline V gene. CDR3 amino acids: CAISEAFGTLGQHF. The CDR3 DNA follows: TGTGCCATCAGTGAGGCGTTTGGAACACTCGGCCAGCATTTT.

V usage is TRBV29-1 and J usage is TRBJ2-1; D gene ambiguous. Germline CDR1 SQVTM, CDR2 ANQGSEA. The CDR3 covers 10 residues. The V and J ends lost 6 bases and 10 bases respectively, with 10 bases between them. The CDR3 coding sequence is TGCAGCGTGGGGATCGTCGAGCAGTTCTTC. Its protein product is CSVGIVEQFF.

The rearrangement links TRBV7-3 to TRBJ2-2; D uncertain. V lost 2 bases to trimming and J lost 2 bases, with 9 bases between them. Germline loops: CDR1 SGHTA, CDR2 FQGTGA. The CDR3 is made up of 15 amino acids. Here the CDR3 DNA reads TGTGCCAGCAGCTTATTCAGCGCCAACACCGGGGAGCTGTTTTTT. Its translation is CASSLFSANTGELFF.

The chain joins TRBV5-6 to TRBJ2-1, with 13 positions matching TRBD2. V dropped 2 bases and J dropped 10; count of bases not matched to a gene: 3. The CDR3 is 14 residues long. Germline-derived CDR1 and CDR2 are SGHDT and YYEEEE. The DNA of the CDR3 is TGTGCCAGCAGCTTCGGACTAGCGGGAGAGGAGCAGTTCTTC. Translating it yields CASSFGLAGEEQFF. The full variable domain, with the rest looked up from reference TRBV5-6 and TRBJ2-1, is DAGVTQSPTHLIKTRGQQVTLRCSPKSGHDTVSWYQQALGQGPQFIFQYYEEEERQRGNFPDRFSGHQFPNYSSELNVNALLLGDSALYLCASSFGLAGEEQFFGPGTRLTVL.

A single count supports this clone. This chain connects TRBV5-1 to TRBJ2-5; tentative D call: TRBD2 (7 bases). Germline V lookup: CDR1 SGHRS, CDR2 YFSETQ. The CDR3 loop spans 16 amino acids. V shed 4 bases and J shed 5 bases, with 21 bases lying between them. The CDR3 nucleotides are TGCGCCAGCAGCGCCGACGGGACACCCGGGGGGGAGACCCAGTACTTC. This encodes CASSADGTPGGETQYF.

In this sample, this clone turned up once. This chain uses TRBV5-1 with TRBJ1-4; D uncertain. Trimming shortened V by 4 bases and J by 0 bases, and 10 bases separated the two germline ends. The germline CDR1 and CDR2 sequences are SGHRS and YFSETQ. CDR3 length: 15 amino acids. The CDR3 here is CASSPSVTTNEKLFF. CDR3 in DNA: TGCGCCAGCAGCCCGAGCGTTACAACTAATGAAAAACTGTTTTTT.